This T cell receptor (beta chain) derives from a study of blood T cells in healthy people across ages. It was with a sample-barcoded 5' primer and a J-beta primer mix that a second PCR of roughly 7 to 11 cycles was run. Via MiXCR, TCRdb re-called the 5' RACE reads, giving one row per CDR3 protein. The profile shows 1.4 million or so distinct CDR3 sequences, approximately 43% of them singletons. V dropped 5 bases and J dropped 5 bases, with 19 bases sitting between them. Germline assignment: CDR1 MGHRA and CDR2 YSYEKL. The CDR3 has 16 residues. Sequencing was carried out using blood. This sequence was found in a woman aged 18-35 years in good health. The V gene is TRBV4-1, the J gene TRBJ1-5; tentative D call: TRBD1 (6 bases). The CDR3 loop is CASSAGGGQSYQPQHF. CDR3 DNA sequence: TGCGCCAGCAGCGCGGGGGGCGGACAGAGTTATCAGCCCCAGCATTTT.